The 3 T cell receptor beta chains given below trace back to one sample, sequenced in a study of long-term antiretroviral therapy in people with HIV. The immunoSEQ assay was v3.0, run at survey level. Repertoires were generated with immunoSEQ multiplex PCR, while TCRdb's copy carries only in-frame clones and drops some. The table has tens of thousands of clones, 75% to 90% seen once. Source: unsorted PBMCs, taken roughly 4.5 years after starting antiretroviral therapy. These receptor sequences come from a man aged 25-40 years with HIV.

The chain is built from TRBV27 and TRBJ2-1; 9 nucleotides align to TRBD1. With 6 bases clipped from V and 6 bases from J, the junction kept 15 bases outside the gene matches. Germline V CDR1 and CDR2: MNHEY, SMNVEV (reference sequence). This CDR3 region has 17 residues. CDR3 in DNA: TGTGCCAGCAGCTCCCCAACCGGGACAGGGACGGTCAATGAGCAGTTCTTC. Amino acid sequence: CASSSPTGTGTVNEQFF.

The V and J genes are TRBV7-9 and TRBJ2-2, with D hard to call. The CDR3 runs 13 residues. Germline-derived CDR1 and CDR2 are SEHNR and FQNEAQ (reference sequence). Trimming stripped 1 base from V and 6 bases from J, with 6 bases between. CDR3 nucleotide sequence: TGTGCCAGCAGCTTAGTAATGCCCGGGGAGCTGTTTTTT. It is translated as CASSLVMPGELFF.

The rearrangement uses TRBV15 and TRBJ1-6, with a weak D call TRBD1 (5 bases). In germline, CDR1 is LNHNV, CDR2 YYDKDF (reference sequence). V was shortened by 0 bases and J by 5 bases, with 8 bases between the two germline ends. This CDR3 region has 15 residues. CDR3 residues: CATSRDTGNNSPLHF. The CDR3 DNA is TGTGCCACCAGCAGAGATACAGGAAATAATTCACCCCTCCACTTT.